The next 17 T cell receptor beta chains were all read from a single sample in a study of early T cells in non-severe SARS-CoV-2 infection. TCRdb used MiXCR to reprocess the 5' RACE reads, holding one entry per CDR3 protein. The sample has fewer than 50,000 distinct CDR3 sequences, 3% to 4% seen once. The sample consisted of whole blood. These TCRs come from an adult who was a healthcare worker with PCR-confirmed SARS-CoV-2 infection or an uninfected control (not recorded which).

This clonotype was found many times. V usage is TRBV12-3 or TRBV12-4 and J usage is TRBJ1-2, with D tentatively TRBD1 (6 bases). The CDR3 spans 11 residues. The V gene lost 5 bases and the J gene lost 14 bases, with 15 bases spanning the gap. The CDR3 here is CASSTPGTNTF. The CDR3, as DNA: TGTGCCAGCAGTACCCCCGGGACAAATACCTTC.

This clonotype has at least ten counts. The chain joins TRBV20-1 to TRBJ1-6, with D possibly matching TRBD1 (5 bases). The CDR3 consists of 16 residues. Trimming removed 0 bases from V and 5 bases from J, with 14 bases in between. The germline gives CDR1 DFQATT, CDR2 SNEGSKA (reference sequence). CDR3 in amino acids: CSARDPQGGNNSPLHF. The CDR3 coding sequence is TGCAGTGCTAGAGATCCCCAGGGTGGGAATAATTCACCCCTCCACTTT.

This clonotype was observed at least ten times. The CDR3 DNA reads as TGTGCCAGCAGCTTACGCCCAGGGGATAGAGATACGCAGTATTTT. It is translated as CASSLRPGDRDTQYF. The rearrangement links TRBV7-9 to TRBJ2-3, with D possibly TRBD1 on 6 matching bases. Germline lookup yields CDR1 SEHNR and CDR2 FQNEAQ (reference sequence). CDR3 length: 15 residues. Trimming left V 2 bases short and J 5 bases short, with 14 bases between.

This clonotype was counted between two and nine times. J is TRBJ1-2 and V is TRBV20-1; a possible D gene is TRBD1 (6 bases). Germline CDR1 DFQATT, CDR2 SNEGSKA (reference sequence). The germline V and J ends were trimmed by 5 bases and 4 bases, with 14 bases remaining between them. The CDR3 totals 13 residues. CDR3 in DNA: TGCAGTGCTGCAATACAGGGTGGCTATGGCTACACCTTC. This gives the protein CSAAIQGGYGYTF.

This clonotype was found many times. The chain carries TRBV20-1 and TRBJ2-5, with D possibly being TRBD1 (5 bases). The V end was cut by 0 bases, the J end by 4 bases, with 9 bases between. Germline V gene lookup returns CDR1 DFQATT and CDR2 SNEGSKA (reference sequence). The CDR3 is 13 residues long. The CDR3 DNA reads as TGCAGTGCTAGAGAGGACATCTCAGAGACCCAGTACTTC. This translates into CSAREDISETQYF.

CDR3 coding DNA: TGCGCCAGCAGCCAGGGGACAGGGTCGTACAATGAGCAGTTCTTC. Translation gives CASSQGTGSYNEQFF. The rearrangement links TRBV5-1 to TRBJ2-1; 9 positions agree with TRBD1. There are 15 residues in the CDR3. V lost 4 bases to trimming and J lost 4 bases; unmatched junction nucleotides: 6. From germline, CDR1 is SGHRS and CDR2 YFSETQ.

This clonotype showed up many times. The CDR3 is CASSWAGSYEQYF. CDR3 sequence (DNA): TGTGCCAGCAGCTGGGCTGGATCCTACGAGCAGTACTTC. The chain carries TRBV3-1 and TRBJ2-7, with D unclear. This CDR3 comprises 13 residues. V was trimmed by 5 bases and J by 1 base, leaving 9 bases between them. CDR1 and CDR2 (germline): LGHDT, YNNKEL (reference sequence).

This clonotype has ten or more counts. This chain uses TRBV29-1 with TRBJ2-3; D is perhaps TRBD1 (6 bases). Trimming left V 1 base short and J 0 bases short, with 8 bases between. Germline CDR1 SQVTM, CDR2 ANQGSEA. The CDR3 has 14 residues. The CDR3 DNA sequence: TGCAGCGTTGAAGGACAGGAGAGCACAGATACGCAGTATTTT. As protein: CSVEGQESTDTQYF.

The chain employs TRBV7-3 and TRBJ1-1, with a possible D match to TRBD1 (6 bases). There are 13 residues in the CDR3. Germline-derived CDR1 and CDR2 are SGHTA and FQGTGA. The ends were cut back, 3 bases at V and 4 bases at J, with 9 bases in the middle. In DNA form, the CDR3 reads TGTGCCAGCAGCTTGGGGGGCCCCACTGAAGCTTTCTTT. Its translation: CASSLGGPTEAFF.

At least ten counts were recorded for this clonotype. The CDR3 coding sequence is TGTGCCAGTAGTATAGGACAGTTCGATCGCGGTGAGACCCAGTACTTC. It is translated as CASSIGQFDRGETQYF. The chain joins TRBV19 to TRBJ2-5; the D gene is possibly TRBD1 (5 bases). The CDR3 consists of 16 residues. In germline, CDR1 is LNHDA, CDR2 SQIVND (reference sequence). V lost 1 base and J 5 bases, leaving 17 bases between the germline ends.

This clonotype occurred many times. This chain uses TRBV11-2 with TRBJ2-7, with D unresolved. V lost 5 bases and J lost 6, with 11 bases in between. Germline V lookup: CDR1 SGHAT, CDR2 FQNNGV. The CDR3 extends over 12 amino acids. CDR3 protein: CASSTTPPEQYF. The CDR3 DNA sequence: TGTGCCAGCAGCACTACCCCCCCCGAGCAGTACTTC.

The sample holds many counts of this clonotype. The chain uses TRBV5-6 and TRBJ1-1, with 7 positions matching TRBD1. The length of the CDR3 is 15 residues. With 0 bases clipped from V and 4 bases from J, the junction kept 6 bases outside the gene matches. Germline-derived CDR1 and CDR2 are SGHDT and YYEEEE. CDR3 coding DNA: TGTGCCAGCAGCTTGGGGCCGACAGGGAGCACTGAAGCTTTCTTT. This encodes CASSLGPTGSTEAFF.

This clonotype was counted at least ten times. The chain carries TRBV30 and TRBJ2-3, with D hard to call. This CDR3 has 14 amino acids. V was trimmed by 4 bases and J by 2 bases, leaving 13 bases between them. The V gene's germline CDR1 is GTSNPN and CDR2 SVGIG (reference sequence). This CDR3 is CAWTIRNPTDTQYF. In nucleotides, the CDR3 is TGTGCCTGGACTATTAGGAACCCCACAGATACGCAGTATTTT.

This clonotype was recorded many times. V gene TRBV5-1 combines with J gene TRBJ2-7; tentative D call: TRBD2 (6 bases). Germline CDR1 is SGHRS and CDR2 is YFSETQ. This CDR3 has 15 amino acids. Trimming shortened V by 0 bases and J by 7 bases, and 17 bases separated the two germline ends. The CDR3: CASSLGWVAAQEQYF. CDR3 in DNA: TGCGCCAGCAGCTTGGGGTGGGTAGCGGCCCAAGAGCAGTACTTC.

This clonotype was detected ten times or more. The chain employs TRBV5-1 and TRBJ2-1; 9 nucleotides line up with TRBD2. Losses at the gene ends were 7 bases for V and 0 bases for J; bases not matched to a gene: 8. Per germline, CDR1 SGHRS and CDR2 YFSETQ. The CDR3 length is 16 residues. Here the CDR3 reads CASGIGGRASYNEQFF. In DNA, the CDR3 is TGCGCCAGCGGCATCGGCGGGAGGGCCTCCTACAATGAGCAGTTCTTC.

In this sample, this clonotype turned up many times. J is TRBJ2-5 and V is TRBV10-2; D call uncertain. The CDR3 covers 11 residues. Germline loops: CDR1 WSHSY, CDR2 SAAADI. Trimming took 3 bases from V and 4 from J, leaving 3 bases between them. CDR3 protein: CASSEGETQYF. Here the CDR3 DNA reads TGCGCCAGCAGTGAAGGAGAGACCCAGTACTTC.

This clonotype was observed at least ten times. The V gene is TRBV5-4, the J gene TRBJ1-1; D gene unclear. CDR1 and CDR2 from the germline V gene are SGHNT and YYREEE (reference sequence). Trimming shortened V by 0 bases and J by 6 bases, and 9 bases separated the two germline ends. The CDR3 spans 13 residues. The DNA of the CDR3 is TGTGCCAGCAGCTTGGCCGTTGGGTCTGAAGCTTTCTTT. It yields the protein CASSLAVGSEAFF.